There are many counts of the clone carrying this T cell receptor beta chain. Its specificity is not known. This sample is part of a study of neurological immune-mediated disorders. Regarding the study as a whole: The level of TCR clonal expansion was highest in patients with HTLV-1-associated myelopathy and lowest in multiple sclerosis, where it fell below the level seen in healthy controls.

Every sequencing run returned over 190 million TCR-beta sequences, which were derived from 15-18 subjects. TCRdb used MiXCR to reprocess the 5' RACE reads, holding one entry per CDR3 protein. The repertoire includes 93,000 or so distinct CDR3 sequences, roughly 10% of them detected once, and under 4% sits in the top ten. As to time point: longitudinal time-point 3. Germline loops: CDR1 SGHKS, CDR2 YYEKEE (reference sequence). After removal of 4 bases from V and 9 bases from J, the junction contained 14 bases not matched to a gene. The CDR3 totals 15 residues. Sequencing input: PBMCs. This receptor was identified in a female donor with HTLV-1-associated myelopathy (HAM/TSP). The chain couples TRBV5-5 to TRBJ2-3; the match to TRBD1 covers 7 bases. DNA of the CDR3: TGTGCCAGCAGCACAGGCGGCGCGTTGACAGGGACGCAGTATTTT. Its translation is CASSTGGALTGTQYF.